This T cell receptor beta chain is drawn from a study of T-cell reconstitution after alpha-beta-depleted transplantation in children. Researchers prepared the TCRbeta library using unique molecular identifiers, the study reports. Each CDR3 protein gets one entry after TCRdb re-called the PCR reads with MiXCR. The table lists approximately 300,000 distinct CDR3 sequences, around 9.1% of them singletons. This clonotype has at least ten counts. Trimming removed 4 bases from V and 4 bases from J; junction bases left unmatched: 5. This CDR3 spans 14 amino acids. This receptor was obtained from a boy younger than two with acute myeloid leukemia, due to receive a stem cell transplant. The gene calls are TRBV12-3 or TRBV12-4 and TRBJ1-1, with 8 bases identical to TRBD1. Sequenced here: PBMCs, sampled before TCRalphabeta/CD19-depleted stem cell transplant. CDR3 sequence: CASSSETGATEAFF. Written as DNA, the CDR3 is TGTGCCAGCAGTTCTGAGACAGGGGCCACTGAAGCTTTCTTT.